This T cell receptor beta chain was recorded in a study of shared clonotypes between healthy human individuals. The method was immunoSEQ multiplex PCR; TCRdb's version includes in-frame clones alone and lacks a portion of them. The sample yields about 1.1 million clones, 78% seen once. On this clone itself: Its target is not known.

Germline V lookup: CDR1 SGHTA, CDR2 FQGTGA. Trimming removed 2 bases from V and 6 bases from J, with 7 bases in between. This CDR3 spans 13 amino acids. Findings and caveats of the study: Shared across a few donors were around 5% of the naive CD4 clonotypes.

The receptor comes from a young man in good health. Some clones in this sample may be carry-over from other donors' samples. Sequenced input: memory CD4+ T cells from PBMCs. The sample's subset: CD45RA-negative fraction. V usage is TRBV7-3 and J usage is TRBJ1-4, with no clear D. In DNA form, the CDR3 reads TGTGCCAGCAGCTTAGATCGGGATGAAAAACTGTTTTTT. Translation: CASSLDRDEKLFF. Full variable domain (rest looked up from reference TRBV7-3 and TRBJ1-4): GAGVSQTPSNKVTEKGKYVELRCDPISGHTALYWYRQSLGQGPEFLIYFQGTGAADDSGLPNDRFFAVRPEGSVSTLKIQRTERGDSAVYLCASSLDRDEKLFFGSGTQLSVL.